This T cell receptor (beta chain) was captured in a study of blood T cell repertoires in COVID-19. Study details: Samples taken during acute and convalescent COVID-19 were collected in the United States, Italy and Spain. PBMCs, B-cell-depleted T cells, or T cells provided the cDNA or gDNA that made up the material.

V lost 2 bases and J 3 bases, leaving 7 bases between the germline ends. CDR1 and CDR2 from the germline V gene are MDHEN and SYDVKM. The CDR3 has 13 amino acids. Original data processing: Counts of nucleated cells, estimated from reference gene primer amplification, were obtained. Sequencing was performed with immunoSEQ multiplex PCR; in TCRdb, only in-frame clones are kept and a portion is missing. V, J and clone size were drawn from that table, and D and trimming were deduced from the DNA. The sample yields approximately 94,000 clones, about 91% seen once. Sample: peripheral blood. The gene calls are TRBV28 and TRBJ1-2; TRBD1 might be the D (5 bases). This receptor was taken from a human donor in a cohort sampled during active COVID-19. The CDR3 bases are TGTGCCAGCAGTTTAGGAGGGGACTATGGCTACACCTTC. Translating it yields CASSLGGDYGYTF.